This TCR beta chain was profiled in a study of radiation and T cells in renal cell carcinoma. Study outcomes and limitations: No pretreatment tumor biopsies were available for baseline clonotypes.

Clones were sequenced by immunoSEQ multiplex PCR, and TCRdb holds only the in-frame ones, with some missing. The sample has some 120,000 clones; 75% to 90% are singletons. V gave up 3 bases and J gave up 0 bases, with 8 bases separating them. The CDR3 is 14 amino acids. Per the germline V gene, CDR1 is SGDLS and CDR2 is YYNGEE. Notes on this clone: What it binds is unknown.

Time point: blood 2 weeks post-SBRT. Sample treatment: 15 Gy SBRT to primary tumor, nephrectomy 4 weeks later. Serial blood draws occurred at baseline and 2 and 4 weeks post-SBRT. The receptor comes from an older woman with renal cell carcinoma. Sequenced here: blood, sampled from a patient whose treatment included radiotherapy and nephrectomy. This sequence joins TRBV9 and TRBJ2-3; weak D call: TRBD2 (6 bases). CDR3: CASSGTTSTDTQYF. The DNA of the CDR3 is TGTGCCAGCAGCGGGACTACGAGCACAGATACGCAGTATTTT.